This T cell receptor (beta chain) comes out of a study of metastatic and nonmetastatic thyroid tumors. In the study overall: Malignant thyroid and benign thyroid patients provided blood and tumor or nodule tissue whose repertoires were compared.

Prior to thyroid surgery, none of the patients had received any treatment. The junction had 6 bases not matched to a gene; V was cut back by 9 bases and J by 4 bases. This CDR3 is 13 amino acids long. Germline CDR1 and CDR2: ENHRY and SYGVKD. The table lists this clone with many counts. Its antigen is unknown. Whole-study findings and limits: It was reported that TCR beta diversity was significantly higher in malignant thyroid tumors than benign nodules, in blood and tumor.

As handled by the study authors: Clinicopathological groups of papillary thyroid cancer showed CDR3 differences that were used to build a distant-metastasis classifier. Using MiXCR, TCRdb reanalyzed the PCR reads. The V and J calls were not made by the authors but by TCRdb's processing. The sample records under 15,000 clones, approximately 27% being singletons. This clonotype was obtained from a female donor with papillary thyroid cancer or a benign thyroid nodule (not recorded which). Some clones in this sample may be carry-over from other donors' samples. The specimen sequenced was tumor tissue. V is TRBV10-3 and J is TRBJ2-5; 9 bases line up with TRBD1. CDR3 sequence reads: CAILGGQGETQYF. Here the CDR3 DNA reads TGTGCCATTCTGGGGGGACAGGGAGAGACCCAGTACTTC.